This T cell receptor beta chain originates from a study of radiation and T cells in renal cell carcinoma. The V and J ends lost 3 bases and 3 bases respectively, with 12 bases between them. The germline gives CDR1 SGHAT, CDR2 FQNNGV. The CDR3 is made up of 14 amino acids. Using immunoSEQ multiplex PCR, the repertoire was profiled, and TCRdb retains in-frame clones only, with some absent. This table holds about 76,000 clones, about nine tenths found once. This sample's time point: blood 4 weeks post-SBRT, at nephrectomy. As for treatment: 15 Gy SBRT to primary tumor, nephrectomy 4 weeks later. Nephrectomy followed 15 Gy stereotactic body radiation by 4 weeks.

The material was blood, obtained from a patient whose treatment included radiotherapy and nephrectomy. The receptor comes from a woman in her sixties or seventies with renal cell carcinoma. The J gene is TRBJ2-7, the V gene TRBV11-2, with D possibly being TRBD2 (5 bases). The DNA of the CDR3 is TGTGCCAGCAGCTTCAGCGACTACCGCTACGAGCAGTACTTC. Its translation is CASSFSDYRYEQYF.